The subject of this entry is one TCR beta chain. The data derive from a study of response to subunit inactivated influenza vaccine. Germline values: CDR1 SGHVS, CDR2 FNYEAQ. The CDR3 sequence is 17 residues long. The V end was cut by 1 base, the J end by 0 bases, with 15 bases between. TCRdb reprocessed the RT-PCR reads via MiXCR and lists one record per CDR3 protein. The data hold under 550,000 distinct CDR3 sequences, with less than 10% observed a single time. This specimen consisted of PBMCs from blood, obtained less than 25 months after vaccination. V usage is TRBV7-6 and J usage is TRBJ2-5, with a possible D match to TRBD2 (5 bases). The source of this sequence is a man aged 45 to 75 who received an inactivated influenza vaccine. As DNA, the CDR3 is TGTGCCAGCAGCTTAGTCCGTACTAGTTCGTACCAAGAGACCCAGTACTTC. Translation: CASSLVRTSSYQETQYF.